This T cell receptor beta chain was captured by sequencing in a study of shared clonotypes between healthy human individuals. Naive CD8 cells comprised CD45RO-negative, CCR7-positively selected cells, excluding terminally differentiated effector memory CD45RA+ cells. There were only Caucasian adults among the donors, and all lived in Nashville, Tennessee. CDR1 SEHNR and CDR2 FQNEAQ come from the germline V gene (reference sequence). The V gene lost 5 bases and the J gene lost 4 bases, with 11 bases spanning the gap. The CDR3 consists of 13 residues. Data came from immunoSEQ multiplex PCR; TCRdb stores just in-frame clones and leaves some out. This sample has about 2.1 million clones; just over 90% occur once, and the top ten carry more than 1.5%.

This chain joins TRBV7-9 and TRBJ1-1; D not certain. The material sequenced was naive CD8+ T cells from PBMCs. The source is a man aged 18 to 30 in good health. Some clones in this sample may be carry-over from other donors' samples. Here the CDR3 reads CASSRDAATEAFF. The CDR3 region has the DNA TGTGCCAGCAGCCGCGACGCAGCCACTGAAGCTTTCTTT.